This T cell receptor beta chain comes out of a study of Graves' ophthalmopathy and Graves' hyperthyroidism. Study results and caveats: As the model predicted ophthalmopathy progression, it achieved a sensitivity of nearly 71% and a specificity of about 78%.

RNA transcripts were the source from which TCR beta CDR3 regions were amplified. Investigators did first-round RT-PCR with HTBI primers, then second-round multiplex PCR. TCRdb analysed the multiplex PCR reads with MiXCR anew, one entry per CDR3 protein. The top ten clones hold around 10% of a sample with around 1,000,000 distinct CDR3 sequences, 35% to 40% of them seen once. As for this clonotype: No antigen is known for it.

The receptor's source is an adult man with Graves' hyperthyroidism. Sequencing was done on a sample of peripheral blood or thyroid tissue (not recorded which).

For the CDR3, the DNA is TGTGCCAGCAGCTCTTTAGCGGGAGGGCCTGGAGATACGCAGTATTTT. As protein: CASSSLAGGPGDTQYF. V is TRBV7-9 and J is TRBJ2-3, with 11 bases identical to TRBD2. J was trimmed by 5 bases and V by 4 bases; bases with no gene match: 8. Germline CDR1 is SEHNR and CDR2 is FQNEAQ (reference sequence). The CDR3 totals 16 residues.